This passage covers 17 T cell receptor beta chains from one sample sequenced in a study of circulating CD8 cells and anti-PD-1 response in melanoma. From live CD3+CD8+TCRalphabeta+ cells, four PD-1 and/or TIGIT subsets were sorted. The QIAseq Immune Repertoire TCR panel built the libraries from around 15 ng of total RNA. A single record per CDR3 protein comes from TCRdb applying MiXCR to the reads. This table holds some 280 distinct CDR3 sequences, roughly 8% found once. The input for sequencing was CD8+ T cells from PBMCs, taken at baseline or after one month of anti-PD-1 therapy (not recorded which). These receptors originate from a human donor with melanoma.

This clonotype is classed as hyperexpanded. The J gene is TRBJ2-2, the V gene TRBV7-3; D possibly corresponds to TRBD2 (6 bases). This CDR3 spans 15 amino acids. Trimming shortened V by 5 bases and J by 4 bases, and 14 bases separated the two germline ends. Germline V lookup: CDR1 SGHTA, CDR2 FQGTGA. CDR3 amino acids: CASSRLARGTGELFF. CDR3 sequence (DNA): TGTGCCAGCAGCCGGCTAGCGAGAGGCACCGGGGAGCTGTTTTTT.

Sample share makes this clonotype large. J is TRBJ2-7 and V is TRBV28; perhaps TRBD2 as D (5 bases). The germline V and J ends were trimmed by 5 bases and 0 bases, with 14 bases remaining between them. Germline lookup yields CDR1 MDHEN and CDR2 SYDVKM. There are 15 residues in the CDR3. CDR3 DNA sequence: TGTGCCAGCAGTCCAAGACTACATTTCTCCTACGAGCAGTACTTC. It encodes CASSPRLHFSYEQYF.

This clonotype ranks as medium-sized (0.01 to 0.1%). The chain couples TRBV30 to TRBJ2-7; D unclear. The CDR3 covers 15 residues. CDR1 GTSNPN and CDR2 SVGIG come from the germline V gene (reference sequence). V lost 2 bases to trimming and J lost 4 bases, with 18 bases between them. Here the CDR3 DNA reads TGTGCCTGGAGTTCCCCAATAGGAGTCGAGTACGAGCAGTACTTC. Translated: CAWSSPIGVEYEQYF. Full variable domain (outside the CDR3, taken from reference TRBV30 and TRBJ2-7): SQTIHQWPATLVQPVGSPLSLECTVEGTSNPNLYWYRQAAGRGLQLLFYSVGIGQISSEVPQNLSASRPQDRQFILSSKKLLLSDSGFYLCAWSSPIGVEYEQYFGPGTRLTVT.

This clonotype turned up a few times. Since a much larger clone is just one base distant, this may be a read error. The chain employs TRBV2 and TRBJ2-5, with TRBD2 matching over 9 bases. The CDR3 is made up of 14 amino acids. The germline V gene encodes CDR1 SNHLY and CDR2 FYNNEI. The CDR3 sequence is CASSEGLAEEAQYF. CDR3 DNA sequence: TGTGCCAGCAGTGAAGGACTAGCGGAAGAGGCCCAGTACTTC. Together with reference TRBV2 and TRBJ2-5, the CDR3 gives the full variable domain: EPEVTQTPSHQVTQMGQEVILRCVPISNHLYFYWYRQILGQKVEFLVSFYNNEISEKSEIFDDQFSVERPDGSNFTLKIRSTKLEDSAMYFCASSEGLAEEAQYFGPGTRLLVL.

This clonotype is termed large. The rearrangement joins TRBV10-3 to TRBJ2-3, with a weak D call TRBD2 (6 bases). V lost 6 bases and J lost 0, with 13 bases in between. CDR3 length: 15 residues. Germline V CDR1 and CDR2: ENHRY, SYGVKD. The CDR3 protein is CAISLAELSTDTQYF. DNA of the CDR3: TGTGCCATCAGCTTAGCGGAACTGAGCACAGATACGCAGTATTTT.

By share, this clonotype counts as large. This chain links TRBV28 with TRBJ2-7; D ambiguous. This CDR3 is built from 15 residues. Germline CDR1 is MDHEN and CDR2 is SYDVKM. Trimming stripped 3 bases from V and 3 bases from J, with 15 bases between. CDR3 DNA sequence: TGTGCCAGCAGTTTCCTGGCCCAATCACTCTACGAGCAGTACTTC. Its protein is CASSFLAQSLYEQYF.

In its sample, this clonotype is large (0.1 to 1%). DNA of the CDR3: TGTGCCACCAGAGGTGGCAAGAACAATGAGCAGTTCTTC. It specifies CATRGGKNNEQFF. J is TRBJ2-1 and V is TRBV24-1; no definite D call. In germline, CDR1 is KGHDR, CDR2 SFDVKD. This CDR3 has 13 residues. Trimming took off 7 bases at V and 5 bases at J, with 11 bases between the two ends.

By sample share, this clonotype is large. The gene calls are TRBV5-1 and TRBJ2-2, with TRBD1 identical over 9 bases. V shed 4 bases and J 6 bases; nucleotides not matched to a gene: 10. This CDR3 contains 16 residues. Germline loops: CDR1 SGHRS, CDR2 YFSETQ. The CDR3 DNA sequence: TGCGCCAGCAGCCCAACCGGGACAGGGATCCCCGGGGAGCTGTTTTTT. This encodes CASSPTGTGIPGELFF.

This clonotype rates as large. The chain is built from TRBV2 and TRBJ1-4; TRBD1 matches 7 bases. CDR3 length: 15 amino acids. Germline loops: CDR1 SNHLY, CDR2 FYNNEI. V shed 2 bases and J 6 bases; nucleotides not matched to a gene: 6. The CDR3 DNA reads as TGTGCCAGCAGTGAACCGACAGGGTTTGATGAAAAACTGTTTTTT. The encoded protein is CASSEPTGFDEKLFF.

This clonotype is labeled as large. This chain uses TRBV27 with TRBJ2-7; 9 nucleotides agree with TRBD1. V shed 4 bases and J 4 bases; nucleotides not matched to a gene: 17. This CDR3 has 18 amino acids. CDR1 is MNHEY, CDR2 SMNVEV, per germline (reference sequence). The DNA of the CDR3 is TGTGCCAGCAGTTCAACTACTCCCGACAGGGGGGCCGTTTACGAGCAGTACTTC. It translates to CASSSTTPDRGAVYEQYF.

This clonotype is medium-sized (0.01 to 0.1%) by share. This chain links TRBV20-1 with TRBJ2-3, with 9 bases matching TRBD2. CDR3 length equals 18 residues. Trimming at V came to 3 bases and at J to 5 bases, leaving 18 bases not matched to a gene. Germline-derived CDR1 and CDR2 are DFQATT and SNEGSKA (reference sequence). CDR3 protein: CSARNDRLEREVLDTQYF. In nucleotides, the CDR3 is TGCAGTGCTAGGAATGATCGTCTCGAGCGGGAGGTGTTAGATACGCAGTATTTT.

The J gene is TRBJ2-1, the V gene TRBV19; 7 nucleotides match TRBD2. The CDR3 is made up of 16 amino acids. V was pared by 7 bases and J by 9 bases, with 18 bases of the junction left unmatched. Germline V gene lookup returns CDR1 LNHDA and CDR2 SQIVND (reference sequence). The CDR3 loop is CASTDTGTTAGLEQFF. DNA for the CDR3: TGTGCCAGTACTGATACCGGGACTACGGCAGGCCTTGAGCAGTTCTTC.

This clonotype is judged large. This rearrangement joins TRBV2 to TRBJ2-7; 8 positions agree with TRBD2. The CDR3 has 14 amino acids. V shed 5 bases and J 2 bases; nucleotides not matched to a gene: 5. Germline assignment: CDR1 SNHLY and CDR2 FYNNEI. CDR3 in DNA: TGTGCCAGCAGTCAGCGGGAGACCACCTACGAGCAGTACTTC. Translation: CASSQRETTYEQYF.

By its share, this clonotype is large. J is TRBJ2-3 and V is TRBV20-1; 14 nucleotides match TRBD2. Trimming at V came to 2 bases and at J to 0 bases, leaving 13 bases not matched to a gene. The CDR3 runs 20 residues. Germline V gene data show CDR1 as DFQATT and CDR2 as SNEGSKA (reference sequence). The CDR3 here is CSARPPGLAGGTTSTDTQYF. The CDR3 nucleotides are TGCAGTGCTAGACCCCCTGGACTAGCGGGAGGTACCACTAGCACAGATACGCAGTATTTT.

By sample share, this clonotype is large. This sequence joins TRBV7-3 and TRBJ2-2; D uncertain. CDR1 and CDR2 from the germline V gene are SGHTA and FQGTGA. The CDR3 is made up of 14 amino acids. V shed 6 bases and J shed 3 bases, with 11 bases lying between them. The CDR3 loop reads CASSVGQHTGELFF. Here the CDR3 DNA reads TGTGCCAGCAGTGTTGGTCAGCACACCGGGGAGCTGTTTTTT.

J is TRBJ2-3 and V is TRBV7-3; D is possibly TRBD2 (6 bases). The CDR3 length is 15 residues. The germline CDR1 and CDR2 sequences are SGHTA and FQGTGA. V lost 8 bases and J 4 bases, leaving 19 bases between the germline ends. The CDR3 DNA reads as TGTGCCAGCGGCCGTCTAGCGCCTTCAGCAGATACGCAGTATTTT. This gives the protein CASGRLAPSADTQYF.

By its share, this clonotype is medium-sized. J is TRBJ2-5 and V is TRBV28; D is possibly TRBD1 or TRBD2 (5 bases each). Trimming pared 5 bases from V and 3 bases from J, leaving 16 bases between. CDR1 MDHEN and CDR2 SYDVKM come from the germline V gene. This CDR3 comprises 15 residues. CDR3 protein: CASSGGRGNKETQYF. CDR3 DNA sequence: TGTGCCAGCAGTGGAGGACGGGGCAACAAAGAGACCCAGTACTTC.